The source of this T cell receptor (beta chain) is a study of T cell clonotyping in hematopoietic cell transplantation. Study-level results: Cells were unsorted, so CD4 and CD8 contributions were not separated.

Trimming took off 9 bases at V and 3 bases at J, with 12 bases between the two ends. The germline V gene encodes CDR1 SGHTA and CDR2 FQGNSA. The CDR3 loop spans 12 amino acids. As to this clone: Its antigen remains unidentified.

Libraries were prepared by immunoSEQ multiplex PCR; TCRdb keeps only in-frame clonotypes and omits some of them. Of 6,000 to 7,000 clones in the sample, about three quarters are singletons; the top ten hold roughly a third. Sample: PBMCs, taken 100 days after allogeneic stem cell transplant. V is TRBV7-2 and J is TRBJ2-7; D is unresolved. The clonotype was recovered from a female patient younger than 45 who had an allogeneic stem cell transplant, so the T cells may come from the graft donor. Some clones in this sample may be carry-over from other donors' samples. In DNA, the CDR3 is TGTGCCAGTGAGAGCCAGCTCTACGAGCAGTACTTC. Translating it yields CASESQLYEQYF.